Given below is one TCR beta chain in context. Its specificity is unknown. The data stem from a study of shared clonotypes between healthy human individuals. Study-level points and caveats: Sampling included only blood; tissue repertoires likely differ.

The CDR3 runs to 15 residues. Germline CDR1 reads SEHNR; CDR2 reads FQNEAQ (reference sequence). Unmatched junction bases numbered 9, after V lost 7 bases and J lost 2 bases. CD45RO-negative cells were positively selected for CCR7, leaving out terminally differentiated effector memory CD45RA+ cells. Only in-frame clones appear in the TCRdb table, and some are missing; sequencing was by immunoSEQ multiplex PCR. The sample shows fewer than 850,000 clones, about 96% of them seen only once. The sequencing input was naive CD8+ T cells sorted from blood. The receptor comes from a man aged 30 to 39 in good health. This chain uses TRBV7-9 with TRBJ1-1; the match to TRBD1 covers 8 bases. The CDR3 DNA is TGTGCCAGCACCAAGACAGGGGCCAGAAACACTGAAGCTTTCTTT. Protein sequence: CASTKTGARNTEAFF.